There are a few counts of the clone carrying this T cell receptor (beta chain). It was with previously described methods and listed TCR primers that bulk TCR libraries were made. Each CDR3 protein gets one entry after TCRdb re-called the PCR reads with MiXCR. The sample consists of about 100,000 distinct CDR3 sequences, over 30% of them appearing once. Germline V gene lookup returns CDR1 SGHAT and CDR2 FQNNGV. The V and J ends lost 4 bases and 3 bases, in that order; junction bases with no gene match: 3. CDR3 size: 14 residues. The data were obtained in a study of molecular identifiers for immune sequencing clone quantification. Libraries used roughly 18,000 to 1,100,000 sorted naive CD8 T cells and 10%, 30% or 50% RNA input. The authors sorted naive CD8 T cells as CD8+CD4-CCR7+CD45RA+.

The clonotype comes from a human donor in good health. Some libraries in this study had Jurkat cell RNA spiked in. The sequencing sample was made of naive CD8+ T cells from blood, with Jurkat cell RNA spiked in. Subset defined: FACS-sorted CD8+CD4-CCR7+CD45RA+ naive T cells. This rearrangement joins TRBV11-2 to TRBJ1-5, with TRBD1 matching over 7 bases. The CDR3 nucleotides are TGTGCCAGCAGCTGGGGACAGATCAATCAGCCCCAGCATTTT. Its protein product is CASSWGQINQPQHF.